The 15 T cell receptor beta chains presented below share a single source sample, sequenced in a study of identical twins. MiXCR, run by TCRdb on the 5' RACE reads, gives a single entry per CDR3 protein. The table records 510,000 or so distinct CDR3 sequences, around 15% of them present only once. The sample also formed part of further work on yellow fever vaccine responses in identical twins.

Specimen: CD4+ T cells sorted from blood. The receptor set was obtained from a woman between 18 and 29 years old in good health.

The genes are TRBV6-2 or TRBV6-3 and TRBJ2-2, with unresolved D. The V gene's germline CDR1 is MNHEY and CDR2 SVGEGT. With 0 bases removed from V and 8 bases from J, the gap between germline ends came to 7 bases. The CDR3 extends over 13 amino acids. CDR3 protein: CASSYSLRGELFF. CDR3 sequence (DNA): TGTGCCAGCAGTTACTCCCTCCGGGGGGAGCTGTTTTTT.

The J gene is TRBJ1-2, the V gene TRBV28; D unclear. Germline loops: CDR1 MDHEN, CDR2 SYDVKM. V shed 2 bases and J shed 14 bases, with 21 bases lying between them. The CDR3 has 14 amino acids. The CDR3 DNA reads as TGTGCCAGCAGTTTAGAAGGAAGTGGCACCAAGTTAACCTTC. Amino acid sequence: CASSLEGSGTKLTF.

The table lists this clonotype with a few counts. The J gene is TRBJ2-1, the V gene TRBV10-2, with TRBD1 identical over 7 bases. V gave up 11 bases and J gave up 3 bases; unmatched junction bases: 10. CDR3 length: 14 residues. Germline V gene sequence: CDR1 WSHSY, CDR2 SAAADI. CDR3 nucleotide sequence: TGCGCCGGTTCAGGGGGTTGGGGCTACAATGAGCAGTTCTTC. Amino acids: CAGSGGWGYNEQFF.

V usage is TRBV29-1 and J usage is TRBJ1-5; D gene unclear. The length of the CDR3 is 13 residues. Per the germline V gene, CDR1 is SQVTM and CDR2 is ANQGSEA. V was trimmed by 5 bases and J by 0 bases, leaving 8 bases between them. The CDR3 DNA follows: TGCAGCGTTTCAGAGAATAGCAATCAGCCCCAGCATTTT. Amino acid sequence: CSVSENSNQPQHF. Full variable domain (remainder filled in from reference TRBV29-1 and TRBJ1-5): SAVISQKPSRDICQRGTSLTIQCQVDSQVTMMFWYRQQPGQSLTLIATANQGSEATYESGFVIDKFPISRPNLTFSTLTVSNMSPEDSSIYLCSVSENSNQPQHFGDGTRLSIL.

This clonotype was observed a few times. V gene TRBV5-6 combines with J gene TRBJ1-4, with D perhaps TRBD1 (6 bases). The ends were cut back, 2 bases at V and 4 bases at J, with 18 bases in the middle. CDR1 SGHDT and CDR2 YYEEEE come from the germline V gene. This CDR3 has 17 amino acids. The CDR3, as DNA: TGTGCCAGCAGCTTTAACAGGGTGACTCCACATAATGAAAAACTGTTTTTT. As protein: CASSFNRVTPHNEKLFF.

This clonotype was observed a few times. Here the CDR3 reads CASSKTGSWNTEAFF. The DNA for the CDR3 is TGCGCCAGCAGCAAAACCGGGTCTTGGAACACTGAAGCTTTCTTT. This sequence joins TRBV5-1 and TRBJ1-1, with D unresolved. Looked up from germline, CDR1 is SGHRS and CDR2 is YFSETQ. The CDR3 loop spans 15 amino acids. V lost 4 bases, J lost 1 base, and 14 bases lay in between.

This clonotype appeared a few times. This chain joins TRBV6-1 and TRBJ1-2; 8 nucleotides match TRBD1. The junction had 3 bases not matched to a gene; V was cut back by 5 bases and J by 4 bases. This CDR3 spans 13 amino acids. Germline-derived CDR1 and CDR2 are MNHNS and SASEGT. CDR3 coding DNA: TGTGCCAGCAGTCCGACAGGGGCCTATGGCTACACCTTC. Amino acid sequence: CASSPTGAYGYTF.

This clonotype came up a few times. Written as DNA, the CDR3 is TGTGCCAGCAGTGATCTCGGGGGGCGCGGCACCGGGGAGCTGTTTTTT. Its protein is CASSDLGGRGTGELFF. The rearrangement links TRBV6-1 to TRBJ2-2; TRBD2 might be the D (7 bases). V was shortened by 3 bases and J by 4 bases, with 15 bases between the two germline ends. Germline V lookup: CDR1 MNHNS, CDR2 SASEGT. This CDR3 region has 16 residues.

The V gene is TRBV7-3, the J gene TRBJ2-1; possible D gene TRBD2, 6 bases. Deletions cut 5 bases from V and 6 bases from J, with 11 bases between. CDR1 is SGHTA and CDR2 is FQGTGA in the germline V gene. The CDR3 covers 13 residues. CDR3 residues: CASSGGILNEQFF. The CDR3 nucleotides read TGTGCCAGCAGCGGCGGGATTCTCAATGAGCAGTTCTTC.

This clonotype was picked up a small number of times. J is TRBJ2-5 and V is TRBV20-1; TRBD1 aligns across 7 bases. J lost 3 bases, V lost 6 bases, and 10 bases had no gene match. The CDR3 has 14 amino acids. Germline CDR1 reads DFQATT; CDR2 reads SNEGSKA (reference sequence). This chain's CDR3 is CSARGSTGKETQYF. The CDR3 DNA follows: TGCAGTGCCAGGGGGTCGACAGGGAAAGAGACCCAGTACTTC.

V is TRBV12-3 or TRBV12-4 and J is TRBJ2-2; 13 positions match TRBD2. The CDR3 sequence is 16 residues long. Unmatched junction bases numbered 7, after V lost 6 bases and J lost 6 bases. In nucleotides, the CDR3 is TGTGCCAGCAGCACCGGGACTAGCGGGATTCCCGGGGAGCTGTTTTTT. Its translation is CASSTGTSGIPGELFF.

The chain employs TRBV7-2 and TRBJ2-1; 10 positions match TRBD2. V trimming: 2 bases; J trimming: 9 bases; junction bases outside the gene matches: 13. Germline V lookup: CDR1 SGHTA, CDR2 FQGNSA. This CDR3 region has 17 residues. The CDR3 coding sequence is TGTGCCAGCAGCTTAAGGGGACCTAGCGGGAGAGTTGCTGAGCAGTTCTTC. Amino acid sequence: CASSLRGPSGRVAEQFF.

This chain connects TRBV5-1 to TRBJ2-5, with 7 bases that match TRBD2. The CDR3 covers 16 residues. The V gene end was trimmed by 4 bases and the J gene end by 7 bases; junction bases not matched to a gene: 16. Germline V gives CDR1 SGHRS, CDR2 YFSETQ. CDR3 sequence reads: CASSRTGTTELATQYF. In DNA form, the CDR3 reads TGCGCCAGCAGCAGGACCGGGACTACGGAACTGGCGACCCAGTACTTC.

The CDR3 here is CASSRGPLRTSSYEQYF. DNA of the CDR3: TGTGCCAGCAGCAGGGGGCCTTTGCGAACGAGCTCCTACGAGCAGTACTTC. The J gene is TRBJ2-7, the V gene TRBV7-2; 7 bases fit TRBD1. Germline V lookup: CDR1 SGHTA, CDR2 FQGNSA. V was pared by 5 bases and J by 0 bases, with 13 bases of the junction left unmatched. CDR3 length: 17 residues.

The rearrangement links TRBV12-3 or TRBV12-4 to TRBJ1-1, with TRBD1 as a possible D gene (6 bases). The V end lost 2 bases, the J end lost 0 bases, and 13 bases lay between the germline ends. This CDR3 has 16 amino acids. CDR3 amino acids: CASSLWTVNMNTEAFF. For the CDR3, the DNA is TGTGCCAGCAGTTTATGGACAGTAAACATGAACACTGAAGCTTTCTTT.